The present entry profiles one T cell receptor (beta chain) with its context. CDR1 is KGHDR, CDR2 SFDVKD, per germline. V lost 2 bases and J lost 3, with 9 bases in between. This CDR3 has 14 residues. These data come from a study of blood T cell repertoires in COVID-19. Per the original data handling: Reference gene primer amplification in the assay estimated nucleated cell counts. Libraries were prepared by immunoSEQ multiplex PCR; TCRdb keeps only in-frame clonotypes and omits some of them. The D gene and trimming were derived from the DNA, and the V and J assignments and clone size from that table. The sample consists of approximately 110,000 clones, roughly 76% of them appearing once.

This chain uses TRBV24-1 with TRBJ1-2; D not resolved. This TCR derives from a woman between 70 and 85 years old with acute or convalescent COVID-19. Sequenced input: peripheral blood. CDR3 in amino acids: CATSDSSAYYGYTF. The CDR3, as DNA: TGTGCCACCAGTGATTCATCCGCGTACTATGGCTACACCTTC.